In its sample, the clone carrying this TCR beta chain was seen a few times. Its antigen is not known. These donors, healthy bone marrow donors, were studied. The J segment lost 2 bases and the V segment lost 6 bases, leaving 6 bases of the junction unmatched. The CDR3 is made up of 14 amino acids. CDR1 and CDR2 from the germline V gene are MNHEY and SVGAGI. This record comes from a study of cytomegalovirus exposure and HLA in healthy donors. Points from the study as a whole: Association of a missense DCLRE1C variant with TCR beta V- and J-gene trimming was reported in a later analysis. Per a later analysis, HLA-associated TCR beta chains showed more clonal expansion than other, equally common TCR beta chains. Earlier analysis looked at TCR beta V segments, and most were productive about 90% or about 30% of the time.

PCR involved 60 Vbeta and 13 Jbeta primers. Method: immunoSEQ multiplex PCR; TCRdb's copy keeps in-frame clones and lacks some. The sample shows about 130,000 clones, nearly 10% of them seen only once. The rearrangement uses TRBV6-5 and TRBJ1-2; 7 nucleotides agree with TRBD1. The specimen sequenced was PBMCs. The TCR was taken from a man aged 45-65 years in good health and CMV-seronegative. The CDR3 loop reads CASRPGQINYGYTF. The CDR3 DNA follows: TGTGCCAGCAGGCCGGGACAGATCAACTATGGCTACACCTTC.